The 9 T cell receptor beta chains below all came from one sample that was sequenced in a study of cytomegalovirus exposure and HLA in healthy donors. The data were produced by immunoSEQ multiplex PCR, yet TCRdb's version contains in-frame clones alone and is incomplete. The table includes some 170,000 clones, 85% to 90% detected once. Source material: PBMCs. These TCRs come from a woman in her twenties or thirties in good health and CMV-seronegative.

This chain connects TRBV4-2 to TRBJ1-1, with 10 positions matching TRBD1. The junction had 8 bases not matched to a gene; V was cut back by 1 base and J by 0 bases. Germline loops: CDR1 LGHNA, CDR2 YNFKEQ. There are 18 residues in the CDR3. CDR3 amino acids: CASSQGPGQGYLNTEAFF. In nucleotides, the CDR3 is TGTGCCAGCAGCCAAGGTCCGGGACAGGGGTACCTGAACACTGAAGCTTTCTTT.

The chain joins TRBV27 to TRBJ2-1; D is perhaps TRBD2 (6 bases). This CDR3 is built from 13 residues. In germline, CDR1 is MNHEY, CDR2 SMNVEV (reference sequence). Trimming removed 3 bases from V and 9 bases from J, with 12 bases in between. CDR3 sequence (DNA): TGTGCCAGCAGTTTGGCGAGGGGAGGTGAGCAGTTCTTC. This codes for CASSLARGGEQFF.

The gene calls are TRBV6-1 and TRBJ1-3; the D gene is possibly TRBD1 (6 bases). The germline V gene has CDR1 MNHNS and CDR2 SASEGT. V was shortened by 10 bases and J by 0 bases, with 10 bases between the two germline ends. The CDR3 contains 13 residues. CDR3 sequence (DNA): TGTGCCACTGGACAGAGCTCTGGAAACACCATATATTTT. It is translated as CATGQSSGNTIYF.

This clone was detected only a few times. The chain links TRBV6-5 to TRBJ1-2, with TRBD1 identical over 8 bases. V was clipped by 4 bases and J by 7 bases; unmatched bases: 5. CDR1 MNHEY and CDR2 SVGAGI come from the germline V gene. CDR3 size: 13 residues. The CDR3 protein is CASSWRQGFGYTF. CDR3 bases: TGTGCCAGCAGTTGGAGACAGGGGTTTGGCTACACCTTC.

The CDR3 region is CASSPEGTVIRNEQFF. CDR3 sequence (DNA): TGTGCCAGCAGCCCCGAGGGGACAGTCATAAGGAATGAGCAGTTCTTC. The rearrangement joins TRBV9 to TRBJ2-1; the match to TRBD1 covers 7 bases. This CDR3 has 16 residues. Trimming cost V 4 bases and J 7 bases; bases outside gene matches: 14. From germline, CDR1 is SGDLS and CDR2 YYNGEE.

The CDR3, as DNA: TGTGCCAGCAGCTTAGGTGCGGGGACCCTCAACACTGAAGCTTTCTTT. It is translated as CASSLGAGTLNTEAFF. This chain joins TRBV11-2 and TRBJ1-1, with TRBD1 as a possible D gene (5 bases). Germline V gene lookup returns CDR1 SGHAT and CDR2 FQNNGV. The CDR3 runs to 16 residues. V was pared by 1 base and J by 2 bases, with 14 bases between.

J is TRBJ1-1 and V is TRBV2, with 8 positions matching TRBD1. Trimming at V came to 6 bases and at J to 2 bases, leaving 20 bases not matched to a gene. Germline CDR1 SNHLY, CDR2 FYNNEI. The CDR3 length is 19 residues. The CDR3, as DNA: TGTGCCAGCAGAAACTCTAGGGTCCGGGTGGGACAGGCCAACACTGAAGCTTTCTTT. Protein: CASRNSRVRVGQANTEAFF.

The genes are TRBV5-4 and TRBJ2-2; 7 nucleotides align to TRBD1. The CDR3 sequence is 14 residues long. Trimming removed 4 bases from V and 3 bases from J; junction bases left unmatched: 3. In germline, CDR1 is SGHNT, CDR2 YYREEE (reference sequence). The CDR3 is CASSPGGYTGELFF. The DNA of the CDR3 is TGTGCCAGCAGCCCAGGGGGATACACCGGGGAGCTGTTTTTT.

V is TRBV4-1 and J is TRBJ2-1; no clear D gene. Trimming pared 1 base from V and 8 bases from J, leaving 15 bases between. CDR1 and CDR2 (germline): MGHRA, YSYEKL. The CDR3 has 15 amino acids. The CDR3 loop reads CASSQGSSSLDEQFF. In DNA form, the CDR3 reads TGCGCCAGCAGCCAAGGTAGTAGTAGTTTGGATGAGCAGTTCTTC.